These 25 T cell receptor beta chains share one sample of origin, sequenced in a study of Graves' ophthalmopathy and Graves' hyperthyroidism. Beta-chain TCR CDR3 regions were amplified from RNA transcripts. After a first-round RT-PCR with HTBI primers, a second-round multiplex PCR was run. TCRdb redid the calling of the multiplex PCR reads with MiXCR, one entry per CDR3 protein. Altogether about 210,000 distinct CDR3 sequences are present, 29% being singletons, with the ten largest covering approximately 8.6%. The sequenced material came from peripheral blood. The receptors were gathered from a man aged 45-65 years with Graves' ophthalmopathy.

This clonotype appeared many times. This chain links TRBV29-1 with TRBJ2-5; 10 nucleotides match TRBD2. The CDR3 extends over 15 amino acids. Germline CDR1 SQVTM, CDR2 ANQGSEA. Losses at the gene ends were 6 bases for V and 4 bases for J; bases not matched to a gene: 11. The CDR3 region is CSVAGTSERGETQYF. DNA of the CDR3: TGCAGCGTCGCGGGGACTAGCGAAAGAGGAGAGACCCAGTACTTC.

Regarding this clonotype: A much larger clone differs by one base, so this may be a read error. The chain is built from TRBV6-2 or TRBV6-3 and TRBJ1-1, with 7 nucleotides matching TRBD1. This CDR3 has 14 residues. CDR1 is MNHEY, CDR2 SVGEGT, per germline. Trimming took 4 bases from V and 2 from J; bases not matched to a gene: 4. The CDR3 sequence: CASSFHRGNTEAFF. The CDR3 DNA follows: TGTGCCAGCAGTTTCCACAGGGGCAACACTGAAGCTTTCTTT.

This rearrangement joins TRBV4-1 to TRBJ1-1; TRBD1 matches 9 bases. From germline, CDR1 is MGHRA and CDR2 YSYEKL. This CDR3 is built from 17 residues. Trimming at V came to 2 bases and at J to 0 bases, leaving 7 bases not matched to a gene. As DNA, the CDR3 is TGCGCCAGCAGCCAATGGACAGGGGATTTCATGAACACTGAAGCTTTCTTT. Translating it yields CASSQWTGDFMNTEAFF.

This clonotype was counted many times. This chain connects TRBV25-1 to TRBJ1-1; no reliable D call. The CDR3 is made up of 14 amino acids. Germline CDR1 reads MGHDK; CDR2 reads SYGVNS. The ends were cut back, 1 base at V and 2 bases at J, with 8 bases in the middle. The CDR3 protein is CASSEWATNTEAFF. The DNA of the CDR3 is TGTGCCAGCAGTGAATGGGCGACTAACACTGAAGCTTTCTTT.

This clonotype has ten or more counts. V and J are TRBV3-1 and TRBJ1-2; D remains ambiguous. V was trimmed by 0 bases and J by 4 bases, leaving 9 bases between them. The CDR3 runs to 14 residues. The germline V gene encodes CDR1 LGHDT and CDR2 YNNKEL (reference sequence). The CDR3 protein is CASSQDNGVYGYTF. DNA for the CDR3: TGTGCCAGCAGCCAAGACAACGGGGTCTATGGCTACACCTTC.

This clonotype appeared many times. V usage is TRBV11-1 and J usage is TRBJ2-5; D possibly corresponds to TRBD1 (6 bases). CDR3 length: 15 amino acids. V was cut by 3 bases and J by 5 bases, with 16 bases left in between. Per the germline V gene, CDR1 is SGHAT and CDR2 is FQDESV (reference sequence). In nucleotides, the CDR3 is TGTGCCAGCAGCTTCCATCAGGGGATGGGGGAGACCCAGTACTTC. Translating gives CASSFHQGMGETQYF.

This clonotype was observed many times. The genes are TRBV7-3 and TRBJ2-7; 8 bases are shared with TRBD2. V lost 6 bases to trimming and J lost 0 bases; unmatched junction nucleotides: 4. Germline CDR1 is SGHTA and CDR2 is FQGTGA. The CDR3 consists of 14 residues. The CDR3 region is CASRATSDSYEQYF. As DNA, the CDR3 is TGTGCCAGCAGGGCGACTAGCGACTCCTACGAGCAGTACTTC. The variable domain in full, with the rest retrieved from reference TRBV7-3 and TRBJ2-7, is GAGVSQTPSNKVTEKGKYVELRCDPISGHTALYWYRQSLGQGPEFLIYFQGTGAADDSGLPNDRFFAVRPEGSVSTLKIQRTERGDSAVYLCASRATSDSYEQYFGPGTRLTVT.

V and J are TRBV2 and TRBJ1-1; D is possibly TRBD1 (6 bases). Germline V gene data show CDR1 as SNHLY and CDR2 as FYNNEI. With 9 bases removed from V and 0 bases from J, the gap between germline ends came to 14 bases. CDR3 length: 14 residues. The CDR3 reads CASRAGQLNTEAFF. In DNA, the CDR3 is TGTGCCAGTAGGGCCGGACAGCTGAACACTGAAGCTTTCTTT.

This clonotype was found many times. This sequence joins TRBV12-3 or TRBV12-4 and TRBJ2-3, with D possibly called TRBD1 or TRBD2 (5 bases each). The germline V and J ends were trimmed by 7 bases and 4 bases, with 18 bases remaining between them. The CDR3 loop spans 15 amino acids. Written as DNA, the CDR3 is TGTGCCAGCACCACTAGTGGGGGTAGGGCAGATACGCAGTATTTT. The encoded protein is CASTTSGGRADTQYF.

This clonotype was detected many times. The chain carries TRBV12-5 and TRBJ2-5, with 10 bases lining up with TRBD2. Germline trimming cut 7 bases from V and 5 bases from J; bases unmatched to any gene: 7. Germline V gives CDR1 LGHNT, CDR2 FRNRAP. The CDR3 covers 14 residues. In DNA, the CDR3 is TGTGCTAGTGCCCTAGCGGGAGTTGGGGAGACCCAGTACTTC. Translated, it gives CASALAGVGETQYF.

This clonotype was observed many times. An end of the junction differs from the germline gene, which may be a read error. The CDR3 sequence is CASSLRTGNSYKQYF. CDR3 coding DNA: TGTGCCAGCAGCCTGCGGACTGGGAACTCCTACAAGCAGTACTTC. The chain links TRBV4-2 to TRBJ2-7, with a tentative D call TRBD2 (5 bases). CDR3 length: 15 residues. Per the germline V gene, CDR1 is LGHNA and CDR2 is YNFKEQ.

This clonotype was recorded at least ten times. The V and J genes are TRBV30 and TRBJ1-1; D uncertain. V was pared by 7 bases and J by 1 base, with 10 bases between. CDR1 and CDR2 from the germline V gene are GTSNPN and SVGIG (reference sequence). The CDR3 sequence is 12 residues long. CDR3 region: CAFTRGNTEAFF. CDR3 DNA: TGTGCCTTTACCCGGGGGAACACTGAAGCTTTCTTT.

This clonotype was detected many times. The chain employs TRBV6-1 and TRBJ1-1, with D tentatively TRBD1 (5 bases). CDR3 length: 14 amino acids. Trimming cost V 4 bases and J 1 base, with 10 bases left between them. Germline CDR1 reads MNHNS; CDR2 reads SASEGT. The chain's CDR3 is CASSALGANTEAFF. The DNA of the CDR3 is TGTGCCAGCAGTGCCCTAGGGGCGAACACTGAAGCTTTCTTT.

This clonotype was seen repeatedly, ten times or more. V usage is TRBV6-1 and J usage is TRBJ2-3; 7 positions agree with TRBD2. This CDR3 is 16 amino acids long. V shed 5 bases and J 0 bases; nucleotides not matched to a gene: 8. Germline V gives CDR1 MNHNS, CDR2 SASEGT. The DNA of the CDR3 is TGTGCCAGCAGTAGCGCTAGCGGCCCTAGCACAGATACGCAGTATTTT. Translating gives CASSSASGPSTDTQYF.

This clonotype has a count of ten or more. The rearrangement uses TRBV7-3 and TRBJ2-3; 8 bases line up with TRBD1. CDR3 length equals 14 residues. V was clipped by 4 bases and J by 4 bases; unmatched bases: 4. The germline gives CDR1 SGHTA, CDR2 FQGTGA. DNA for the CDR3: TGTGCCAGCAGCTCGTCAGGGGGCTCAGATACGCAGTATTTT. It encodes CASSSSGGSDTQYF.

This clonotype occurred many times. The chain joins TRBV27 to TRBJ1-1, with D maybe TRBD1 (6 bases). Per the germline V gene, CDR1 is MNHEY and CDR2 is SMNVEV (reference sequence). This CDR3 is built from 15 residues. The V end was cut by 6 bases, the J end by 3 bases, with 17 bases between. CDR3 protein: CASSHRTAGYTEAFF. The CDR3, as DNA: TGTGCCAGCAGCCATCGGACAGCGGGATACACTGAAGCTTTCTTT.

This clonotype was observed at least ten times. The V and J genes are TRBV6-5 and TRBJ1-1; the D gene is possibly TRBD1 (5 bases). The ends were cut back, 5 bases at V and 3 bases at J, with 13 bases in the middle. There are 14 residues in the CDR3. CDR1 is MNHEY and CDR2 is SVGAGI in the germline V gene. The CDR3 DNA reads as TGTGCCAGCAGTGTACTGGGAGGGGACACTGAAGCTTTCTTT. Translated: CASSVLGGDTEAFF.

There are many counts of this clonotype. CDR3 sequence reads: CASLGRQISNQPQHF. CDR3 nucleotides: TGTGCCAGCCTTGGACGACAGATTAGCAATCAGCCCCAGCATTTT. J is TRBJ1-5 and V is TRBV6-2 or TRBV6-3; D may be TRBD1 (5 bases). V lost 8 bases and J lost 0, with 14 bases in between. CDR3 size: 15 residues. Germline CDR1 MNHEY, CDR2 SVGEGT.

This clonotype was found many times. This rearrangement joins TRBV19 to TRBJ1-1; 8 bases map to TRBD1. Germline trimming cut 4 bases from V and 5 bases from J; bases unmatched to any gene: 6. Germline CDR1 is LNHDA and CDR2 is SQIVND (reference sequence). This CDR3 contains 14 residues. The CDR3 DNA is TGTGCCAGTAGTACGGACAGGGCCCTGACTGAAGCTTTCTTT. Residues: CASSTDRALTEAFF.

There are many counts of this clonotype. The gene calls are TRBV19 and TRBJ2-7, with a weak D call TRBD1 (6 bases). From germline, CDR1 is LNHDA and CDR2 SQIVND (reference sequence). The V gene lost 5 bases and the J gene lost 0 bases, with 20 bases spanning the gap. This CDR3 is 17 amino acids long. CDR3 loop: CASSAGPRTVSSYEQYF. In DNA form, the CDR3 reads TGTGCCAGTAGTGCCGGGCCTAGGACAGTGAGCTCCTACGAGCAGTACTTC.

This clonotype was detected ten times or more. The chain has TRBV11-2 and TRBJ2-2; 8 nucleotides match TRBD1. Per germline, CDR1 SGHAT and CDR2 FQNNGV. Trimming cost V 4 bases and J 3 bases; bases outside gene matches: 4. This CDR3 spans 15 amino acids. CDR3 amino acids: CASSSGQGYTGELFF. The CDR3 nucleotides are TGTGCCAGCAGCTCCGGACAGGGATACACCGGGGAGCTGTTTTTT.

V usage is TRBV7-3 and J usage is TRBJ1-2; D gene ambiguous. The germline V and J ends were trimmed by 5 bases and 4 bases, with 11 bases remaining between them. From germline, CDR1 is SGHTA and CDR2 FQGTGA. The CDR3 covers 13 residues. Here the CDR3 DNA reads TGTGCCAGCAGCGCAGAGCCAGCCTATGGCTACACCTTC. Translation: CASSAEPAYGYTF.

At least ten counts were recorded for this clonotype. The chain combines TRBV6-1 with TRBJ1-1, with TRBD1 matching 7 bases. The V segment lost 6 bases and the J segment 5 bases; nucleotides outside the gene matches: 9. This CDR3 contains 14 residues. Germline V gene sequence: CDR1 MNHNS, CDR2 SASEGT. CDR3 coding DNA: TGTGCCAGCAGATCAGGACAGGAACAAACTGAAGCTTTCTTT. It is translated as CASRSGQEQTEAFF.

There are many counts of this clonotype. The gene calls are TRBV6-1 and TRBJ1-5; 8 nucleotides line up with TRBD1. The V and J ends lost 5 bases and 6 bases, in that order; junction bases with no gene match: 6. The CDR3 spans 14 residues. Germline V gene lookup returns CDR1 MNHNS and CDR2 SASEGT. The CDR3 here is CASSQQGVGQPQHF. CDR3 nucleotide sequence: TGTGCCAGCAGTCAACAGGGGGTGGGTCAGCCCCAGCATTTT.

This clonotype was detected only once. V is TRBV6-2 or TRBV6-3 and J is TRBJ1-1; no reliable D call. CDR1 is MNHEY and CDR2 is SVGEGT in the germline V gene. V was cut by 2 bases and J by 4 bases, with 8 bases left in between. The CDR3 is 13 amino acids. The CDR3 loop reads CASSYQWGTEAFF. In DNA, the CDR3 is TGTGCCAGCAGTTACCAATGGGGCACTGAAGCTTTCTTT.